The T cell receptor (beta chain) under discussion was sequenced for a study of T-cell reconstitution after alpha-beta-depleted transplantation in children. Points from the study as a whole: Fresh T-cell production supplied most of the T-cell counts and diversity seen one year after transplant. As was reported, about two months after transplant, alpha-beta T cells came from several hundred expanded graft clones. The origin of high day-60 TCRbeta diversity in some patients lay in surviving recipient T cells and thymic progenitors.

During its preparation, the TCRbeta library received unique molecular identifiers. One entry per CDR3 protein, called by TCRdb with MiXCR from the PCR reads. The data show roughly 98,000 distinct CDR3 sequences, about 14% seen once. CDR3 size: 15 residues. Germline-derived CDR1 and CDR2 are DFQATT and SNEGSKA (reference sequence). The V gene end was trimmed by 0 bases and the J gene end by 4 bases; junction bases not matched to a gene: 8. This clonotype was counted ten times or more. Antigen: not known. The chain couples TRBV20-1 to TRBJ2-7, with 8 nucleotides matching TRBD1. The material sequenced was PBMCs, mostly from graft donor cells, taken 180 days after TCRalphabeta/CD19-depleted stem cell transplant. The receptor comes from a male patient aged 2-15 years who had a stem cell transplant for acute lymphoblastic leukemia, so the T cells may come from the graft donor. As DNA, the CDR3 is TGCAGTGCTAGAGATCTCGGACAGGGCCTTTACGAGCAGTACTTC. Amino acids: CSARDLGQGLYEQYF.